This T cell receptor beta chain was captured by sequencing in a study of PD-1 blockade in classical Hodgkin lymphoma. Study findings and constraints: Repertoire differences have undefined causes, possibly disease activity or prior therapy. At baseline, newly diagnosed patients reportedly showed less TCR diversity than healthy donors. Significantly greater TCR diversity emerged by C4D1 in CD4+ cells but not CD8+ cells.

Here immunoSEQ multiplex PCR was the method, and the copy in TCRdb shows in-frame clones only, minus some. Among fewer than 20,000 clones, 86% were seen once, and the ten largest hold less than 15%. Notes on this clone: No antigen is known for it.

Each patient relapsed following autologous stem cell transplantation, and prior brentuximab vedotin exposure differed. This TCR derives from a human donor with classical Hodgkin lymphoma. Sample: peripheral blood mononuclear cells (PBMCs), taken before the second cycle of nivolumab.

CDR3 bases: TGCGCCAGCAGCCCCGTAGAGGGGCCCTACGAGCAGTACTTC. This codes for CASSPVEGPYEQYF. The chain combines TRBV4-1 with TRBJ2-7; D possibly uses TRBD1 or TRBD2 (5 bases each). V gave up 4 bases and J gave up 2 bases, with 12 bases separating them. The CDR3 totals 14 residues. CDR1 is MGHRA, CDR2 YSYEKL, per germline.